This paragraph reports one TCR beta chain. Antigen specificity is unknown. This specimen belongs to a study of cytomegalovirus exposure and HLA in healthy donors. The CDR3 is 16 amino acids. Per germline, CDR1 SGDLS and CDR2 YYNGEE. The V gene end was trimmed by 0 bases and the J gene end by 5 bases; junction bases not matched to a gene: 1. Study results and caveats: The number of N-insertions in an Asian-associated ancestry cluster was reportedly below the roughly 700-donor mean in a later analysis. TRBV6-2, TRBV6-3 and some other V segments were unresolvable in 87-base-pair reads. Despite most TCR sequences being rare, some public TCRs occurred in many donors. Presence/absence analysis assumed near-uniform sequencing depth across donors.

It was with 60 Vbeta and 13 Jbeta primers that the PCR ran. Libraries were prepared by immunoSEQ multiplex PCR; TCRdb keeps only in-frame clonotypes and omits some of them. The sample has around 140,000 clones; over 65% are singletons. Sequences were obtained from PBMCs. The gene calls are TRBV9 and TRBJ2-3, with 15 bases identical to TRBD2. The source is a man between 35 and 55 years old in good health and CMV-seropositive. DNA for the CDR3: TGTGCCAGCAGCGTAGGGGGACTAGCGGGAGGAGATACGCAGTATTTT. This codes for CASSVGGLAGGDTQYF.